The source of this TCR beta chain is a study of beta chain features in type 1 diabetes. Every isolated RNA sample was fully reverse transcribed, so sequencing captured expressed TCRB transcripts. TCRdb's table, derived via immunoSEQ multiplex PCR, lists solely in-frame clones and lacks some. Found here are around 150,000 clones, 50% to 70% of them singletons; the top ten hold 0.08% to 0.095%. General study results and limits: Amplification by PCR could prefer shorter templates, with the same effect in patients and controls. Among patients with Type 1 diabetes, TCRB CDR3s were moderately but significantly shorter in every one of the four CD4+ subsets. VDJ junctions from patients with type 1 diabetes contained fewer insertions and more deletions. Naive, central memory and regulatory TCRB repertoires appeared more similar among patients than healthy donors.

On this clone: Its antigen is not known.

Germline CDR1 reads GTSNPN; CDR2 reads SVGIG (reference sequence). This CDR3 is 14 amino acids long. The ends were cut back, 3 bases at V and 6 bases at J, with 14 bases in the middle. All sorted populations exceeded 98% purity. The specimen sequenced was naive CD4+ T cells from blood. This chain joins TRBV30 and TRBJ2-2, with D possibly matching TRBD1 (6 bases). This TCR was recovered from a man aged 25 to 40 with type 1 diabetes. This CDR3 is CAWSKTGSAGELFF. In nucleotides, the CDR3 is TGTGCCTGGAGCAAAACAGGGTCGGCCGGGGAGCTGTTTTTT. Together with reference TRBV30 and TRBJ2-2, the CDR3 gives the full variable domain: SQTIHQWPATLVQPVGSPLSLECTVEGTSNPNLYWYRQAAGRGLQLLFYSVGIGQISSEVPQNLSASRPQDRQFILSSKKLLLSDSGFYLCAWSKTGSAGELFFGEGSRLTVL.